This TCR beta chain was documented in a study of beta chain features in type 1 diabetes. Study-wide results and caveats: Patients with type 1 diabetes carried fewer insertions and had more deletions at their VDJ junctions. TCRB CDR3s from Type 1 diabetes patients were moderately but significantly shorter in all four CD4+ subsets.

The authors reverse transcribed all of the isolated RNA, so sequencing captured expressed TCRB transcripts. Profiling relied on immunoSEQ multiplex PCR, and the TCRdb table lists in-frame clones only, not all of them. The sample holds about 660,000 clones, about an eighth seen once. This clone was recorded a few times. Its specificity is unknown. The source material was naive CD4+ T cells from blood. This sequence was found in a man between 18 and 29 years old with type 1 diabetes.

CDR3 region: CASSLSKYNEQFF. Written as DNA, the CDR3 is TGTGCCAGCAGCTTGTCCAAATACAATGAGCAGTTCTTC. The chain couples TRBV5-4 to TRBJ2-1, with no clear D. CDR3 size: 13 residues. In germline, CDR1 is SGHNT, CDR2 YYREEE (reference sequence). V was shortened by 1 base and J by 4 bases, with 6 bases between the two germline ends.